This T cell receptor (beta chain) was recorded in a study of CD8 T cells in Susac syndrome. General observations from the study: That the number of individuals in its TCR sequencing and HLA analysis was relatively small was acknowledged by the study.

In the case of this clonotype: The antigen is undetermined.

The length of the CDR3 is 12 residues. V dropped 11 bases and J dropped 5 bases, with 15 bases sitting between them. cDNA came from around 0.5 to 1 ug RNA primed by random hexamers. The amplification used immunoSEQ multiplex PCR on TCR beta CDR3; it spanned 54 Vbeta and 13 Jbeta. A single record per CDR3 protein comes from TCRdb applying MiXCR to the immunoSEQ multiplex PCR reads. The table has about 200,000 distinct CDR3 sequences, roughly 95% seen once. Sequenced sample: CD4+ T cells from PBMCs. This sequence was found in a human donor with multiple sclerosis. The chain combines TRBV12-3 or TRBV12-4 with TRBJ1-1; D is possibly TRBD1 (5 bases). The CDR3 protein is CASLGGSTEAFF. In DNA form, the CDR3 reads TGTGCCTCCCTGGGGGGGTCTACTGAAGCTTTCTTT.